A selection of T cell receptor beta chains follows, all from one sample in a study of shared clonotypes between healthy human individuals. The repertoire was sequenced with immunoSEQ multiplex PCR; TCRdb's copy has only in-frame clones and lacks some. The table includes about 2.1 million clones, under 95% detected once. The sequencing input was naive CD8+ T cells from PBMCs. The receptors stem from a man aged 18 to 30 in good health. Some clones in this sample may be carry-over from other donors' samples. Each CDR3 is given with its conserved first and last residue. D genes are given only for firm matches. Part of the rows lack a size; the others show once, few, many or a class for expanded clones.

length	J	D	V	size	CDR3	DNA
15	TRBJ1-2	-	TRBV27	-	CASGGDGATTYGYTF	TGTGCCAGCGGGGGGGACGGGGCTACTACCTATGGCTACACCTTC
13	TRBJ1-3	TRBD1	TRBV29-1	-	CSGAGTDGNTIYF	TGCAGCGGGGCCGGGACAGATGGAAACACCATATATTTT
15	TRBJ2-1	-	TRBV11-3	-	CASSPGGRSYNEQFF	TGTGCCAGCAGCCCTGGGGGCCGGTCCTACAATGAGCAGTTCTTC
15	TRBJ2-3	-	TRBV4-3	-	CASSQTVEGADTQYF	TGCGCCAGCAGCCAAACAGTGGAGGGCGCAGATACGCAGTATTTT
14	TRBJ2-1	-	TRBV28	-	CASSSSLRELEQFF	TGTGCCAGCAGTTCCTCCCTTCGGGAGCTTGAGCAGTTCTTC
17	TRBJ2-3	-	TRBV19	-	CASSTPSEGGVTDTQYF	TGTGCCAGTAGTACCCCAAGTGAGGGCGGCGTCACAGATACGCAGTATTTT
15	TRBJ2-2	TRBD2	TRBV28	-	CASSFLAGGTGELFF	TGTGCCAGCAGTTTTTTAGCGGGAGGAACCGGGGAGCTGTTTTTT
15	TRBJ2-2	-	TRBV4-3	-	CASSQDLGGTGELFF	TGCGCCAGCAGCCAAGATCTAGGGGGAACCGGGGAGCTGTTTTTT
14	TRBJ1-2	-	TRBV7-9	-	CASSQDDRRNGYTF	TGTGCCAGCAGCCAAGACGACAGAAGAAATGGCTACACCTTC
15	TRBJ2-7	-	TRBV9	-	CASSVDSGRTYEQYF	TGTGCCAGCAGCGTAGACTCCGGCAGAACCTACGAGCAGTACTTC
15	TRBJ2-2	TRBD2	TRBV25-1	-	CASSGRETYPGELFF	TGTGCCAGCAGTGGGCGGGAGACGTACCCCGGGGAGCTGTTTTTT
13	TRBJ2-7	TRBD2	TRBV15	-	CATSLGGSREQYF	TGTGCCACCAGCCTGGGCGGGAGTCGAGAGCAGTACTTC
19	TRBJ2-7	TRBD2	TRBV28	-	CASSFRSYVKRESIYEQYF	TGTGCCAGCAGTTTCCGCTCATATGTGAAGCGGGAGTCGATCTACGAGCAGTACTTC
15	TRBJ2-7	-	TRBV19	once	CASSLWENRSGEQYF	TGTGCCAGTAGTCTGTGGGAGAACCGATCAGGGGAGCAGTACTTC
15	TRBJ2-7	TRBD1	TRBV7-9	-	CASSLANRGKTEQYF	TGTGCCAGCAGCTTAGCAAACAGGGGTAAGACCGAGCAGTACTTC
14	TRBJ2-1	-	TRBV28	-	CASSLASVYNEQFF	TGTGCCAGCAGTTTGGCAAGCGTTTACAATGAGCAGTTCTTC
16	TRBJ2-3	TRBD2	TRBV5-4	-	CASSSPTSGRTDTQYF	TGTGCCAGCAGCTCGCCCACTAGCGGGAGAACAGATACGCAGTATTTT
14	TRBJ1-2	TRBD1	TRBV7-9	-	CASSLARGQRGYTF	TGTGCCAGCAGCTTAGCAAGGGGGCAGCGTGGCTACACCTTC
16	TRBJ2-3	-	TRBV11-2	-	CASSPRVILSTDTQYF	TGTGCCAGCAGCCCCCGGGTAATACTTAGCACAGATACGCAGTATTTT
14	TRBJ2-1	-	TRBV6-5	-	CASTRGGIYNEQFF	TGTGCCAGCACGAGGGGAGGTATCTACAATGAGCAGTTCTTC
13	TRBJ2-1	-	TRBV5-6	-	CASSPDRYNEQFF	TGTGCCAGCAGCCCGGACAGATACAATGAGCAGTTCTTC
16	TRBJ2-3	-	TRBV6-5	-	CASSYSPEGSADTQYF	TGTGCCAGCAGTTATAGTCCAGAGGGATCTGCAGATACGCAGTATTTT
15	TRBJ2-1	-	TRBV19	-	CASTPTHSSYNEQFF	TGTGCCAGTACCCCTACACATTCATCCTACAATGAGCAGTTCTTC
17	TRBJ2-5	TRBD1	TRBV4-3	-	CASSQRGGGQGLETQYF	TGCGCCAGCAGCCAAAGAGGGGGAGGACAGGGTCTAGAGACCCAGTACTTC
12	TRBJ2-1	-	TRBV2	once	CASRVSSNEQFF	TGTGCCAGCAGAGTATCAAGCAATGAGCAGTTCTTC
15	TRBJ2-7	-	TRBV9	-	CASSGGWSTSYEQYF	TGTGCCAGCAGCGGGGGGTGGTCCACTTCCTACGAGCAGTACTTC
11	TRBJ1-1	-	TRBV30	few	CAWSVGLEAFF	TGTGCCTGGAGTGTGGGGCTTGAAGCTTTCTTT
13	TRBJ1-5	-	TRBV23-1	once	CASTRTENQPQHF	TGCGCCAGCACCCGGACAGAAAATCAGCCCCAGCATTTT
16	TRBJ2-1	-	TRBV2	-	CASSETAGPNYNEQFF	TGTGCCAGCAGTGAAACGGCAGGGCCTAATTACAATGAGCAGTTCTTC
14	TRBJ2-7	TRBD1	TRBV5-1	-	CASSFGQGSYEQYF	TGCGCCAGCAGCTTTGGACAGGGGTCCTACGAGCAGTACTTC
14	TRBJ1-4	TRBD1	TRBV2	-	CASSEGTGLEKLFF	TGTGCCAGCAGTGAGGGGACAGGACTTGAAAAACTGTTTTTT
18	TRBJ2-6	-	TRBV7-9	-	CASSWEKGGSSGANVLTF	TGTGCCAGCAGCTGGGAGAAGGGGGGTAGCTCTGGGGCCAACGTCCTGACTTTC
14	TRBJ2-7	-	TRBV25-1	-	CASSEIVGLGEQYF	TGTGCCAGCAGTGAAATCGTGGGGTTAGGCGAGCAGTACTTC
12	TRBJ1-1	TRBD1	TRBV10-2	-	CASSERGGEAFF	TGCGCCAGCAGTGAAAGAGGGGGCGAAGCTTTCTTT
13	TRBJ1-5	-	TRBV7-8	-	CASSPPSNQPQHF	TGTGCCAGCAGCCCGCCTAGCAATCAGCCCCAGCATTTT
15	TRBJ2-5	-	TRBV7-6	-	CASSSTGQFQETQYF	TGTGCCAGCAGCTCGACAGGACAGTTCCAAGAGACCCAGTACTTC